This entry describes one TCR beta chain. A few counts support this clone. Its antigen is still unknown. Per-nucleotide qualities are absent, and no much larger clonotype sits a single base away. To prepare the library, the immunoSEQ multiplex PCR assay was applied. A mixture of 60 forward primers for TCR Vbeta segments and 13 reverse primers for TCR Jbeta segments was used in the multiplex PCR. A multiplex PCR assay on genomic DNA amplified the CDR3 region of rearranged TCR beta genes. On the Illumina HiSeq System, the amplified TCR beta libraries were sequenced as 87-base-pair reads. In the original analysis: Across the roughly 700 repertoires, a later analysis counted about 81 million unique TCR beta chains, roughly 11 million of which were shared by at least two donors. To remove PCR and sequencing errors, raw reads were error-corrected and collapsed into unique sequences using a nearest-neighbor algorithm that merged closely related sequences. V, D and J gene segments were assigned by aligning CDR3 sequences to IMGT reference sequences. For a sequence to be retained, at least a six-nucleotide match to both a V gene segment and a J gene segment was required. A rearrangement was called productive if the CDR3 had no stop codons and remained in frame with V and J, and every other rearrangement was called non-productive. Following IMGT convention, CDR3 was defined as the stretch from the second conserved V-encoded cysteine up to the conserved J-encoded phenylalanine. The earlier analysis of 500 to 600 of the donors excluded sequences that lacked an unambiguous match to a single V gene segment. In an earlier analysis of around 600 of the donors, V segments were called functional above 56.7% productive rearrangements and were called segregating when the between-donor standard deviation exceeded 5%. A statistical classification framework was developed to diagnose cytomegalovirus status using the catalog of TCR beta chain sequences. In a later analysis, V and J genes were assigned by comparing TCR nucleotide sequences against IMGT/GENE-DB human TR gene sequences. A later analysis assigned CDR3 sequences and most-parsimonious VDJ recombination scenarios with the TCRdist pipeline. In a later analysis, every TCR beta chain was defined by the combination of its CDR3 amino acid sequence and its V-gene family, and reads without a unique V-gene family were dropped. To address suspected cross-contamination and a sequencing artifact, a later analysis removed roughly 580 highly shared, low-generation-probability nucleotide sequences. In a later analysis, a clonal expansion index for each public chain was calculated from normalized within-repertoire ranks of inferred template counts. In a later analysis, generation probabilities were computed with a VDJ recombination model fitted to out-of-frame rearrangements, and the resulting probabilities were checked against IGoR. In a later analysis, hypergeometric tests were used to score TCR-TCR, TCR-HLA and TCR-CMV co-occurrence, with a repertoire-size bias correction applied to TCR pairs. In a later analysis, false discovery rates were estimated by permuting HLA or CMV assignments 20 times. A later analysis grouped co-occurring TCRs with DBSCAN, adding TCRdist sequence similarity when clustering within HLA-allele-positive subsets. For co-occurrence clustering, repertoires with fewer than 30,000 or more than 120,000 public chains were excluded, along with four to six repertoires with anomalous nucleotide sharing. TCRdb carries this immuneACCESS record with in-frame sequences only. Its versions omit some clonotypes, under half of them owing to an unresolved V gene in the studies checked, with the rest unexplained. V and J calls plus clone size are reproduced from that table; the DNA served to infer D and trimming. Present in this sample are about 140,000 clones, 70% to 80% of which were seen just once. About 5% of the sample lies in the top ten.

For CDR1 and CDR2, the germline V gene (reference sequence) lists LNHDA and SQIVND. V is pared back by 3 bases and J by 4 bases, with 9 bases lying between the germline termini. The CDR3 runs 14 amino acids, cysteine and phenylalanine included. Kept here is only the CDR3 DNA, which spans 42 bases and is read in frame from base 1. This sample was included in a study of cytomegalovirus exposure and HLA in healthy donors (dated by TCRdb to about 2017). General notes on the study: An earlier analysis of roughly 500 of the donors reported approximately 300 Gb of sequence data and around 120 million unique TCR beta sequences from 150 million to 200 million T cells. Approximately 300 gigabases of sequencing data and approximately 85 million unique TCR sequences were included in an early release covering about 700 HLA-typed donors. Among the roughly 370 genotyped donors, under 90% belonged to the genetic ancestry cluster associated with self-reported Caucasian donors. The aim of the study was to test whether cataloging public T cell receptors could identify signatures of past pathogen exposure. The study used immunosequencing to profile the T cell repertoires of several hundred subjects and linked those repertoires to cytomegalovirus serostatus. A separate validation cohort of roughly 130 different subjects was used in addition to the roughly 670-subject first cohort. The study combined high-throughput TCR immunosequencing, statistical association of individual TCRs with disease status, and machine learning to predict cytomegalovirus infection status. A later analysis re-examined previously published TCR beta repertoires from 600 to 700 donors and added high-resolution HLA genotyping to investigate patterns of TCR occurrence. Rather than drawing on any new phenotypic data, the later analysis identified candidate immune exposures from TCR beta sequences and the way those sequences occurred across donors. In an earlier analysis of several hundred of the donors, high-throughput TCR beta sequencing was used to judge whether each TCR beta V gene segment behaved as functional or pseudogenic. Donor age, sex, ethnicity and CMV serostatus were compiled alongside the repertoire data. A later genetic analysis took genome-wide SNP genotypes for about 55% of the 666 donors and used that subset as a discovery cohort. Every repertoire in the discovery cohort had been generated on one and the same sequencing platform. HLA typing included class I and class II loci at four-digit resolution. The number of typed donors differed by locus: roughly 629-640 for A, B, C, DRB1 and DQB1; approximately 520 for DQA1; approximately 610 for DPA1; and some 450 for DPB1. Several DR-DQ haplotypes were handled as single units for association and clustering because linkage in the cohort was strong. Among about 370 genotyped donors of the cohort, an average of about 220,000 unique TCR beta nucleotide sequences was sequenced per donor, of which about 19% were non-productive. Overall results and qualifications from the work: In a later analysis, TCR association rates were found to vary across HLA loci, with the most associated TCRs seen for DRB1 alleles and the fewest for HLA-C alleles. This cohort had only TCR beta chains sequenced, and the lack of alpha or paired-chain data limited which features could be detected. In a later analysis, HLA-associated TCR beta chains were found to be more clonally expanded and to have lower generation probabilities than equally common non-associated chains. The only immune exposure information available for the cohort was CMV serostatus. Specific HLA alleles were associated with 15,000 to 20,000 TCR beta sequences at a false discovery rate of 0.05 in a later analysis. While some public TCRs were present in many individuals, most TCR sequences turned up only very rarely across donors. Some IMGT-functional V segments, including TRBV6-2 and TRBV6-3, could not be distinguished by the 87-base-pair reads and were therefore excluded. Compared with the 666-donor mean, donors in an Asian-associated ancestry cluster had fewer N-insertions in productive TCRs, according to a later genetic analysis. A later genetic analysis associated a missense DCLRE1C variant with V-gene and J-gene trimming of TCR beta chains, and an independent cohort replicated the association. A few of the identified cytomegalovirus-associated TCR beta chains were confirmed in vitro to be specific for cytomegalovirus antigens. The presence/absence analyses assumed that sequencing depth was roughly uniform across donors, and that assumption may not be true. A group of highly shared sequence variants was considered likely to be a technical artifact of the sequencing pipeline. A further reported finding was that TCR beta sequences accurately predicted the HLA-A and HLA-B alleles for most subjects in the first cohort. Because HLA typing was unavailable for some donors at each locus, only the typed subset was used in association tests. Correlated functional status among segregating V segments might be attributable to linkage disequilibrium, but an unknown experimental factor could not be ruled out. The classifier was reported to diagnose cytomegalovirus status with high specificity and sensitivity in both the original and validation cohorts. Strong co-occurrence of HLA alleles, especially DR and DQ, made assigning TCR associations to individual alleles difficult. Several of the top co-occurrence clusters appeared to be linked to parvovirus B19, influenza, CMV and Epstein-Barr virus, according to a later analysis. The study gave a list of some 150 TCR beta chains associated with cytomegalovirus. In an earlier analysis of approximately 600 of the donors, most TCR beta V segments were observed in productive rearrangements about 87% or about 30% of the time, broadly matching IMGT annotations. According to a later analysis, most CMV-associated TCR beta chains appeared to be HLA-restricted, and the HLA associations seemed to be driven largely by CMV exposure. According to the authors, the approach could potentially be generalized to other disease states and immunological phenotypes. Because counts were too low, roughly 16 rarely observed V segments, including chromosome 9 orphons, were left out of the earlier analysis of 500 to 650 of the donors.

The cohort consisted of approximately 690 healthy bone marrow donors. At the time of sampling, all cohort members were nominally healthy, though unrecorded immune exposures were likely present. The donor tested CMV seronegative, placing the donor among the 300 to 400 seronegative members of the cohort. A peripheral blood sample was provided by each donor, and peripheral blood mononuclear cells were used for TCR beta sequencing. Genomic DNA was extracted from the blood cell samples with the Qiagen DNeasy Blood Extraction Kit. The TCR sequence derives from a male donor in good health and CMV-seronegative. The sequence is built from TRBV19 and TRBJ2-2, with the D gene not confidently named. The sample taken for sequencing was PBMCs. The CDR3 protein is CASSIRVITGELFF. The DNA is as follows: TGTGCCAGTAGTATTCGGGTAATCACCGGGGAGCTGTTTTTT.